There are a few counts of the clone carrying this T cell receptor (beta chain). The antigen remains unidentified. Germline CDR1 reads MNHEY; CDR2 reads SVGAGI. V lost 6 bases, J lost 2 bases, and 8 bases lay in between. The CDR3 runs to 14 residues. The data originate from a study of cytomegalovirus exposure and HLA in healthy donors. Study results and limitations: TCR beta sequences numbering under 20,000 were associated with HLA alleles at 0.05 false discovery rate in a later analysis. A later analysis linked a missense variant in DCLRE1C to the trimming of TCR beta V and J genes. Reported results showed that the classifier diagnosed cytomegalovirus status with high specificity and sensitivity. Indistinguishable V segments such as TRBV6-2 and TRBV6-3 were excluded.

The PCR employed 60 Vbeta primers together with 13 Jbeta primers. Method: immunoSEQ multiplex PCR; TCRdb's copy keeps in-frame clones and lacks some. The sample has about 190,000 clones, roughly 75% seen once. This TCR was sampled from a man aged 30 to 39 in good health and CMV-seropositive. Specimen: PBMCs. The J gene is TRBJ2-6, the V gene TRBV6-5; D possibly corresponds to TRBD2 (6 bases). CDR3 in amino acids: CASRREAGANVLTF. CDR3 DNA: TGTGCCAGCAGGAGGGAGGCTGGGGCCAACGTCCTGACTTTC.